Below, 22 T cell receptor beta chains from the same sample are listed, as sequenced in a study of CD8+ T cells in alopecia areata. RNA was extracted and reverse transcribed into cDNA as the sequencing template. The repertoire was sequenced with immunoSEQ multiplex PCR; TCRdb's copy has only in-frame clones and lacks some. Of some 110,000 clones in the sample, approximately 60% were seen once. The sequenced material came from CD4+ T cells sorted from blood. These receptors came from a human donor in good health.

This chain joins TRBV15 and TRBJ1-4; the D is unclear. The germline CDR1 and CDR2 sequences are LNHNV and YYDKDF (reference sequence). This CDR3 spans 12 amino acids. The V gene lost 0 bases and the J gene lost 7 bases, with 3 bases spanning the gap. This chain's CDR3 is CATSRDSEKLFF. The CDR3 coding sequence is TGTGCCACCAGCAGAGACAGTGAAAAACTGTTTTTT.

The V call is TRBV11-1, the J call TRBJ2-7; TRBD1 is a possible D gene (5 bases). V dropped 5 bases and J dropped 4 bases, with 9 bases sitting between them. The germline gives CDR1 SGHAT, CDR2 FQDESV (reference sequence). The CDR3 has 12 amino acids. CDR3 residues: CASSPTEYEQYF. DNA for the CDR3: TGTGCCAGCAGCCCGACAGAGTACGAGCAGTACTTC.

V and J are TRBV2 and TRBJ1-6; a possible D gene is TRBD1 (6 bases). There are 14 residues in the CDR3. CDR1 SNHLY and CDR2 FYNNEI come from the germline V gene. Trimming removed 7 bases at V and 7 bases at J, with 14 bases between. The CDR3 is CASNLGQPNSPLHF. CDR3 bases: TGTGCCAGCAACCTCGGACAGCCCAATTCACCCCTCCACTTT.

The chain carries TRBV4-1 and TRBJ1-1; possibly TRBD1 for D (5 bases). V lost 5 bases to trimming and J lost 1 base, with 14 bases between them. The CDR3 totals 15 residues. Per germline, CDR1 MGHRA and CDR2 YSYEKL. CDR3 in DNA: TGCGCCAGCAGCTCTAAGGGGACGCAGAACACTGAAGCTTTCTTT. This translates into CASSSKGTQNTEAFF.

The V gene is TRBV29-1, the J gene TRBJ2-3, with D possibly being TRBD1 (6 bases). The germline V gene encodes CDR1 SQVTM and CDR2 ANQGSEA. There are 14 residues in the CDR3. The germline V and J ends were trimmed by 4 bases and 2 bases, with 13 bases remaining between them. For the CDR3, the DNA is TGCAGCGTTGGGGGGACACAATACACAGATACGCAGTATTTT. As protein: CSVGGTQYTDTQYF.

This chain joins TRBV30 and TRBJ1-3, with a weak D call TRBD1 (5 bases). The CDR3 loop spans 16 amino acids. Germline CDR1 reads GTSNPN; CDR2 reads SVGIG (reference sequence). The V gene lost 3 bases and the J gene lost 0 bases, with 15 bases spanning the gap. This CDR3 reads CAWSPREGYSGNTIYF. CDR3 sequence (DNA): TGTGCCTGGAGCCCGAGGGAGGGGTACTCTGGAAACACCATATATTTT.

The V gene is TRBV6-5, the J gene TRBJ2-5; 8 nucleotides match TRBD2. J gave up 5 bases and V 6 bases, and 11 bases lay outside the gene matches. This CDR3 has 15 residues. The germline CDR1 and CDR2 sequences are MNHEY and SVGAGI. CDR3 sequence reads: CASSPGVAGLETQYF. In nucleotides, the CDR3 is TGTGCCAGCAGCCCGGGAGTAGCGGGGCTTGAGACCCAGTACTTC.

This clone was counted ten times or more. The chain joins TRBV10-2 to TRBJ1-1; 9 positions match TRBD1. The CDR3 has 15 amino acids. Trimming cost V 5 bases and J 3 bases; bases outside gene matches: 7. Germline V gene data show CDR1 as WSHSY and CDR2 as SAAADI. CDR3 nucleotide sequence: TGCGCCAGCAGTTTCCCGGGACAGGGCTACACTGAAGCTTTCTTT. It is translated as CASSFPGQGYTEAFF.

The rearrangement uses TRBV30 and TRBJ1-1; D unclear. Germline CDR1 GTSNPN, CDR2 SVGIG (reference sequence). The V and J ends lost 4 bases and 4 bases respectively, with 7 bases between them. This CDR3 contains 11 residues. CDR3 region: CAWNRATEAFF. CDR3 DNA sequence: TGTGCCTGGAATAGGGCCACTGAAGCTTTCTTT.

This clone has only a few counts. The V and J genes are TRBV4-1 and TRBJ1-6; 8 nucleotides match TRBD1. The germline V gene encodes CDR1 MGHRA and CDR2 YSYEKL. The V and J ends lost 8 bases and 7 bases, in that order; junction bases with no gene match: 13. The CDR3 totals 16 residues. CDR3: CASEPTDRGRNSPLHF. DNA for the CDR3: TGCGCCAGCGAACCCACCGACAGGGGACGGAATTCACCCCTCCACTTT.

This clone is labeled as medium-sized. The chain combines TRBV7-8 with TRBJ1-1; D remains ambiguous. Germline CDR1 is SGHVS and CDR2 is FQNEAQ. The germline V and J ends were trimmed by 5 bases and 7 bases, with 14 bases remaining between them. The CDR3 extends over 13 amino acids. The CDR3 loop is CASSTGLLNEAFF. The CDR3 DNA reads as TGTGCCAGCAGCACCGGACTTCTCAATGAAGCTTTCTTT.

The gene calls are TRBV30 and TRBJ2-3; D is uncertain. The V end lost 3 bases, the J end lost 5 bases, and 6 bases lay between the germline ends. The CDR3 runs 11 residues. Germline V gene sequence: CDR1 GTSNPN, CDR2 SVGIG (reference sequence). CDR3 sequence: CAWRMGDTQYF. DNA of the CDR3: TGTGCCTGGAGAATGGGAGATACGCAGTATTTT.

This clone was observed a single time. The chain has TRBV15 and TRBJ1-6; D gene unclear. V was trimmed by 0 bases and J by 13 bases, leaving 7 bases between them. CDR1 is LNHNV, CDR2 YYDKDF, per germline (reference sequence). There are 12 residues in the CDR3. Written as DNA, the CDR3 is TGTGCCACCAGCAGAGAACGACCTCCCCTCCACTTT. This encodes CATSRERPPLHF.

The V and J genes are TRBV4-1 and TRBJ2-7, with D hard to call. The V gene's germline CDR1 is MGHRA and CDR2 YSYEKL. This CDR3 has 14 residues. The V gene lost 0 bases and the J gene lost 6 bases, with 12 bases spanning the gap. CDR3 protein: CASSQDPLWGEQYF. The CDR3, as DNA: TGCGCCAGCAGCCAAGACCCCTTATGGGGCGAGCAGTACTTC.

This clone is a singleton in its sample. The chain carries TRBV7-9 and TRBJ2-5; D ambiguous. The CDR3 consists of 16 residues. Germline lookup yields CDR1 SEHNR and CDR2 FQNEAQ (reference sequence). Trimming cost V 2 bases and J 3 bases, with 16 bases left between them. The CDR3 spells CASSLIGPETKETQYF. CDR3 coding DNA: TGTGCCAGCAGCTTAATCGGGCCTGAAACAAAAGAGACCCAGTACTTC. Supplemented by reference TRBV7-9 and TRBJ2-5, the full variable domain reads DTGVSQNPRHKITKRGQNVTFRCDPISEHNRLYWYRQTLGQGPEFLTYFQNEAQLEKSRLLSDRFSAERPKGSFSTLEIQRTEQGDSAMYLCASSLIGPETKETQYFGPGTRLLVL.

The chain employs TRBV2 and TRBJ2-4; 10 bases map to TRBD1. The V gene's germline CDR1 is SNHLY and CDR2 FYNNEI. The CDR3 is made up of 15 amino acids. Trimming took 4 bases from V and 1 from J; bases not matched to a gene: 1. CDR3 nucleotides: TGTGCCAGCAGTGGACAGGGGGCGGCCAAAAACATTCAGTACTTC. Its translation is CASSGQGAAKNIQYF.

This clone showed up just a few times. The chain couples TRBV7-3 to TRBJ2-1; the match to TRBD2 covers 9 bases. V lost 8 bases and J lost 9; bases outside the gene matches: 2. Germline V lookup: CDR1 SGHTA, CDR2 FQGTGA. The CDR3 runs to 11 residues. CDR3 in DNA: TGTGCCAGCGGAGCGGGGGGTGAGCAGTTCTTC. It codes for CASGAGGEQFF.

This clone has only a few counts. This chain joins TRBV30 and TRBJ1-3, with TRBD1 as a possible D gene (5 bases). V was clipped by 4 bases and J by 4 bases, with 11 bases between them. Germline CDR1 is GTSNPN and CDR2 is SVGIG (reference sequence). This CDR3 has 13 amino acids. The CDR3 reads CAWTLRGGNTIYF. CDR3 coding DNA: TGTGCCTGGACCCTGCGGGGGGGAAACACCATATATTTT.

The chain has TRBV7-3 and TRBJ2-3; the D is unclear. The CDR3 contains 14 residues. Between the trimmed V and J ends, which lost 6 bases and 6 bases, there was a span of 16 bases. The germline gives CDR1 SGHTA, CDR2 FQGTGA. The CDR3 here is CASRSGGPRDTQYF. The CDR3, as DNA: TGTGCCAGCAGATCAGGCGGCCCCCGGGATACGCAGTATTTT.

The rearrangement joins TRBV5-4 to TRBJ2-4, with D possibly being TRBD1 or TRBD2 (7 bases each). Germline values: CDR1 SGHNT, CDR2 YYREEE (reference sequence). The length of the CDR3 is 13 residues. Trimming removed 4 bases at V and 10 bases at J, with 15 bases between. The CDR3 bases are TGTGCCAGCAGCGCCAGGGGGGGCTCTATTCAGTACTTC. It codes for CASSARGGSIQYF.

The V gene is TRBV25-1, the J gene TRBJ2-5; the D is unclear. Germline-derived CDR1 and CDR2 are MGHDK and SYGVNS. V was clipped by 2 bases and J by 9 bases, with 13 bases between them. The CDR3 is 13 residues long. CDR3 residues: CASSEPSKVAQYF. In DNA, the CDR3 is TGTGCCAGCAGTGAACCGTCCAAGGTGGCCCAGTACTTC.

J is TRBJ2-6 and V is TRBV29-1, with D unclear. The CDR3 is 14 amino acids. Looked up from germline, CDR1 is SQVTM and CDR2 is ANQGSEA. Trimming cost V 6 bases and J 0 bases, with 9 bases left between them. DNA of the CDR3: TGCAGCGTAAGAATGGGCTCTGGGGCCAACGTCCTGACTTTC. Protein sequence: CSVRMGSGANVLTF.